The clone carrying this T cell receptor beta chain was seen many times. This sample stems from a study of OX40 agonist ivuxolimab in advanced cancers. Assay: immunoSEQ multiplex PCR; the TCRdb copy retains only in-frame clones and omits some. This sample has about 58,000 clones; roughly 83% occur once, and the top ten carry 0.95% to 1.5%. The CDR3 length is 14 residues. V was clipped by 4 bases and J by 7 bases, with 17 bases between them. The germline CDR1 and CDR2 sequences are SGHDT and YYEEEE. This sequence originates from an adult with an advanced solid tumor such as melanoma, head and neck, liver or kidney cancer. The source material was CD4+ or CD8+ T cells sorted from blood, sampled in a trial of the OX40 agonist ivuxolimab. This rearrangement joins TRBV5-6 to TRBJ1-2, with TRBD1 as a possible D gene (6 bases). CDR3 amino acids: CASSTGTRKGGYTF. CDR3 in DNA: TGTGCCAGCAGCACCGGGACACGCAAGGGTGGCTACACCTTC.